This TCR beta chain was observed in a study of shared clonotypes between healthy human individuals. The CDR3 is made up of 14 amino acids. Germline V gene sequence: CDR1 SGHTA, CDR2 FQGTGA. The ends were cut back, 4 bases at V and 5 bases at J, with 12 bases in the middle. Clones were read by immunoSEQ multiplex PCR, and TCRdb kept only the in-frame ones, dropping some. This sample yields about 2.3 million clones, of which 85% to 95% are seen a single time; 0.35% to 0.45% belongs to the top ten. Specimen: naive CD4+ T cells from PBMCs. Specified subset: CD45RA+ positively selected. The receptor's source is a man between 18 and 29 years old in good health. Some clones in this sample may be carry-over from other donors' samples. The chain has TRBV7-3 and TRBJ2-1; D could derive from TRBD1 or TRBD2 (5 bases each). The CDR3 region is CASSWGPINNEQFF. The CDR3, as DNA: TGTGCCAGCAGCTGGGGACCGATAAACAATGAGCAGTTCTTC.